Listed below are T cell receptor beta chains from one sample, sequenced in a study of blood T cells in healthy people across ages. One entry per CDR3 protein, called by TCRdb with MiXCR from the 5' RACE reads. The data show about 1.6 million distinct CDR3 sequences, roughly 32% seen once. Material: blood. All receptors come from a woman aged 30 to 39 in good health. Both conserved end residues are part of each CDR3. The order of the fields is J gene, V gene, CDR3 protein.

j_gene: TRBJ1-5; v_gene: TRBV10-3; CDR3aa: CAISTSQGFSNQPQHF
j_gene: TRBJ1-5; v_gene: TRBV20-1; CDR3aa: CSARTTGFSNQPQHF
j_gene: TRBJ2-5; v_gene: TRBV7-2; CDR3aa: CASSTQRPQETQYF
j_gene: TRBJ2-5; v_gene: TRBV25-1; CDR3aa: CASSELRGIASMETQYF
j_gene: TRBJ2-7; v_gene: TRBV20-1; CDR3aa: CSASPAPLYEQYF
j_gene: TRBJ2-7; v_gene: TRBV28; CDR3aa: CVTTDSYEQYF
j_gene: TRBJ2-6; v_gene: TRBV4-2; CDR3aa: CASSSPEGVPSGANVLTF
j_gene: TRBJ2-3; v_gene: TRBV7-3; CDR3aa: CASQESATDTQYF
j_gene: TRBJ1-4; v_gene: TRBV10-3; CDR3aa: CAISESTGFEKLFF
j_gene: TRBJ2-3; v_gene: TRBV7-9; CDR3aa: CASSLVTSGHGADTQYF
j_gene: TRBJ2-3; v_gene: TRBV6-5; CDR3aa: CASSYSRPGTQYF
j_gene: TRBJ2-7; v_gene: TRBV20-1; CDR3aa: CSARSHVEGGYEQYF
j_gene: TRBJ1-2; v_gene: TRBV20-1; CDR3aa: CSAREKSGQGSNYGYTF
j_gene: TRBJ1-2; v_gene: TRBV29-1; CDR3aa: CSVEGQNHGYTF
j_gene: TRBJ1-2; v_gene: TRBV11-2; CDR3aa: CASSGTTNYGYTF
j_gene: TRBJ2-7; v_gene: TRBV29-1; CDR3aa: CSVEDGGSGGSYEQYF
j_gene: TRBJ1-4; v_gene: TRBV5-5; CDR3aa: CASSPGTYNEKLFF
j_gene: TRBJ1-2; v_gene: TRBV9; CDR3aa: CASSVGLQGDYGYTF
j_gene: TRBJ2-3; v_gene: TRBV4-2; CDR3aa: CASSQPPRGGGTDTQYF
j_gene: TRBJ2-7; v_gene: TRBV12-3/TRBV12-4; CDR3aa: CASSKGTSEWSSDEQYF
j_gene: TRBJ1-1; v_gene: TRBV4-1; CDR3aa: CASSQSRLPEAFF
j_gene: TRBJ2-1; v_gene: TRBV3-1; CDR3aa: CASSQVRPGGHNEQFF
j_gene: TRBJ2-7; v_gene: TRBV7-6; CDR3aa: CASSLTQGRGPYEQYF
j_gene: TRBJ1-6; v_gene: TRBV10-3; CDR3aa: CASRTGANSPLHF
j_gene: TRBJ2-1; v_gene: TRBV9; CDR3aa: CASSVDVGGGRKQFF
j_gene: TRBJ2-1; v_gene: TRBV7-2; CDR3aa: CTSSTGGARFYNEQFF
j_gene: TRBJ2-7; v_gene: TRBV13; CDR3aa: CASSLSARGAGKEIQYF
j_gene: TRBJ2-5; v_gene: TRBV4-1; CDR3aa: CASSRKGDGILGWETQYF
j_gene: TRBJ2-7; v_gene: TRBV9; CDR3aa: CASSAGSGTAYTYEQYF
j_gene: TRBJ2-3; v_gene: TRBV7-3; CDR3aa: CASSLDLAGADTQYF
j_gene: TRBJ2-1; v_gene: TRBV11-3; CDR3aa: CASRSGGLSYNEQFF
j_gene: -; v_gene: TRBV28; CDR3aa: CASSSPRDSPFEQYF
j_gene: TRBJ2-5; v_gene: TRBV2; CDR3aa: CASSEASQGQRGQYF
j_gene: TRBJ2-7; v_gene: TRBV6-1; CDR3aa: CASSRDRGDEQYF
j_gene: TRBJ1-4; v_gene: TRBV18; CDR3aa: CASSPGTGTDEKLFF
j_gene: TRBJ2-5; v_gene: TRBV6-1; CDR3aa: CASRAAGSGETQYF
j_gene: TRBJ1-5; v_gene: TRBV12-3/TRBV12-4; CDR3aa: CASSFWGSNQPQHF
j_gene: TRBJ2-7; v_gene: TRBV7-9; CDR3aa: CASSLAPEYEQYF
j_gene: TRBJ1-5; v_gene: TRBV15; CDR3aa: CATSNFGGTHGNQPQHF
j_gene: TRBJ1-1; v_gene: TRBV6-2/TRBV6-3; CDR3aa: CASSYPPGRGAGAFF
j_gene: TRBJ2-7; v_gene: TRBV6-2/TRBV6-3; CDR3aa: CASRLAGEPYEQYF
j_gene: TRBJ2-5; v_gene: TRBV15; CDR3aa: CATSRSFEAETQYF
j_gene: TRBJ2-3; v_gene: TRBV7-2; CDR3aa: CASSPVSADGTQYF
j_gene: TRBJ2-5; v_gene: TRBV5-5; CDR3aa: CASSLVGGAGETQYF
j_gene: TRBJ2-7; v_gene: TRBV4-1; CDR3aa: CASSRQTGTGRQSSYEQYF
j_gene: TRBJ1-5; v_gene: TRBV20-1; CDR3aa: CSARPDLGFRNQPQHF
j_gene: TRBJ1-2; v_gene: TRBV6-1; CDR3aa: CASTGRGENYGYTF
j_gene: TRBJ1-1; v_gene: TRBV7-9; CDR3aa: CASSPGDPSEAFF
j_gene: TRBJ1-5; v_gene: TRBV28; CDR3aa: CASSLIYGTGNQPQHF
j_gene: TRBJ2-7; v_gene: TRBV4-1; CDR3aa: CASSQDPSGSSSSYEQYF
j_gene: TRBJ2-1; v_gene: TRBV7-9; CDR3aa: CASSLPTKRGSYNEQFF
j_gene: TRBJ1-2; v_gene: TRBV5-1; CDR3aa: CASSRDSYREHGYTF
j_gene: TRBJ2-2; v_gene: TRBV4-2; CDR3aa: CASRIERITGELFF
j_gene: TRBJ2-7; v_gene: TRBV5-1; CDR3aa: CASSLGLQSSYEQYF
j_gene: TRBJ2-1; v_gene: TRBV4-1; CDR3aa: CASSQDPSPGAGENNEQFF